This T cell receptor beta chain was sequenced in a study of radiotherapy plus CTLA-4 blockade in lung cancer (dated by TCRdb to 2016 to 2018). General notes on the study: Objective responses occurred in around 20% of enrolled patients, and just over 30% achieved disease control.

Focal radiation therapy combined with CTLA-4 blockade (ipilimumab) was tested in patients with chemo-refractory metastatic non-small-cell lung cancer. With respect to this clone: The antigen this receptor binds is unknown. No clone much larger than this one lies a single base away; base qualities are absent.

A distance of 9 bases separates the germline ends of V and J, which lose 4 bases and 3 bases respectively. The CDR3 covers 13 residues, taking in both the cysteine and the phenylalanine. Just the 39-base CDR3 DNA is kept, in frame starting at base 1. For CDR1 and CDR2, the germline V gene (reference sequence) lists LNHDA and SQIVND. Library preparation was by the immunoSEQ multiplex PCR assay. TCRdb holds this immuneACCESS table with in-frame rearrangements only. Some clones are missing; in checked studies, unresolved V genes explain under half, and the rest has no known cause. This sample has roughly 100,000 clones in its table, and 82% of those were observed once. Roughly 25% of the sample is in the top ten clones. On the study overall, not on this receptor specifically: After treatment with radiotherapy and ipilimumab, TCR clones that came from tumors expanded in the peripheral blood. The strongest predictors of response, as reported, were early dynamic changes in blood T cell clones along with a rise in serum interferon-beta after radiation.

Recombination joined TRBV19 with TRBJ1-2, with the D gene too uncertain to name. The clonotype originates from a human donor with non-small cell lung cancer that progressed on radiotherapy plus ipilimumab. Sequencing used peripheral blood, obtained from a patient treated with radiotherapy plus ipilimumab. The base sequence is TGTGCCAGTAGTAATGCGGGCTACTATGGCTACACCTTC. Its product reads: CASSNAGYYGYTF. Beyond the CDR3, the reference TRBV19 and TRBJ1-2 genes provide the residues; the full variable domain reads: DGGITQSPKYLFRKEGQNVTLSCEQNLNHDAMYWYRQDPGQGLRLIYYSQIVNDFQKGDIAEGYSVSREKKESFPLTVTSAQKNPTAFYLCASSNAGYYGYTFGSGTRLTVV.